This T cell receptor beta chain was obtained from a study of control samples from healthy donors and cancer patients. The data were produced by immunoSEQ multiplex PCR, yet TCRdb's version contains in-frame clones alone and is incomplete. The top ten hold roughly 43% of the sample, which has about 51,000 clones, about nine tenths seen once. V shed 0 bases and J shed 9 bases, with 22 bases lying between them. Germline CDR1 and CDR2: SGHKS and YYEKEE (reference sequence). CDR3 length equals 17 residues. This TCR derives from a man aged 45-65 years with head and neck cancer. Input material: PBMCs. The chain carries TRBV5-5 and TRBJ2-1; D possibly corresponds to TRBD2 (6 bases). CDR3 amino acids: CASSLVFVIRGKGEQFF. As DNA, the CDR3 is TGTGCCAGCAGCTTGGTATTTGTGATCCGCGGGAAGGGTGAGCAGTTCTTC.